This TCR beta chain was sequenced during a study of T-cell memory formation after mild COVID-19. Study-level points and caveats: Within pre-infection memory, some responding clones were found, suggesting cross-reactive memory joined. Clones that contracted from day 15 to 85 were balanced CD4/CD8, while later expanders leaned CD4+.

A 5'RACE reaction primed in the constant segment made cDNA libraries of TCR alpha and TCR beta, and these carried sample barcodes and UMIs. Via MiXCR, TCRdb re-called the 5' RACE reads, giving one row per CDR3 protein. This sample yields more than 200,000 distinct CDR3 sequences, of which about a sixth are seen a single time; approximately 3.5% belongs to the top ten. The germline V gene encodes CDR1 SNHLY and CDR2 FYNNEI. This CDR3 is 14 amino acids long. Trimming took 6 bases from V and 7 from J, leaving 16 bases between them. As concerns this clonotype: Its cognate antigen is unknown.

The rearrangement uses TRBV2 and TRBJ2-1; tentatively, D is TRBD2 (6 bases). The sample comprised PBMCs or a T cell subset sorted from them (not recorded which). The sequence was collected from a man aged 18 to 29 who had mild COVID-19 (a few samples of this study predate the infection). Cell type and time point are not known. CDR3 protein: CASRTSKSGNEQFF. Written as DNA, the CDR3 is TGTGCCAGCAGAACTAGCAAATCGGGTAATGAGCAGTTCTTC.